This T cell receptor (beta chain) emerged from a study of T cells in localized non-small cell lung cancer (dated by TCRdb to the early 2020s). About the investigation overall: Comparing tumors with uninvolved tumor-adjacent lungs, the study looked at the T cell repertoires of 236 patients with early-stage NSCLC. The cohort was made up of about 240 treatment-naive NSCLC patients whose localized lung tumors had been resected. A mean age of around 69 years was recorded for the NSCLC patients, of whom under 150 were male and 90 to 110 were female. Overall results and qualifications from the work: Because the study design was exploratory, TCR variables were selected using unadjusted p-values without false-discovery rate correction. The highest T cell clonality was observed in uninvolved tumor-adjacent lung, where clonality exceeded that of tumor, suggesting that antigenic responses were more focused in uninvolved tumor-adjacent lung. Higher blood T cell density associated with longer overall survival, while higher adjacent-lung clonality associated with shorter survival. Of the top 100 tumor clones, a median of roughly 56 were detected in paired uninvolved adjacent lung; around 27 were also among that lung's top 100. Because multi-region sequencing of the tumors was not done, intratumor heterogeneity could not be ruled out.

Remarks on this clone: There is no known antigen for this receptor. Qualities for individual bases were not recorded, and no much larger clone is one base off.

TCR beta CDR3 regions were sequenced from DNA using the immunoSEQ Assay. Under the source paper's analysis protocol: To compute T cell density, TCR beta template counts were normalized to usable DNA, which was estimated by amplifying housekeeping genes. The preseqR package was used to estimate richness by extrapolating to 400,000 templates for PBMC samples and to 120,000 templates for tissue samples. Clonality was taken to be one minus Pielou's evenness. Tissue-enriched TCRs were identified through differential abundance testing performed on productive amino-acid clonotypes, with a minimum total count of 5 and an alpha of 0.1. The Jaccard Index and the Morisita Overlap Index were used to measure repertoire overlap between compartments. TCR beta CDR3s were clustered by GLIPH together with public tetramer-defined viral CDR3s, and at least three viral sequences plus V-gene enrichment were required for viral motifs. The table comes from immuneACCESS by way of TCRdb, which keeps in-frame sequences with V and J called. Part of the clones is missing from these tables; in studies checked, under half for an unresolved V gene and the rest for unknown reasons. That table furnishes V, J and clone size, whereas the DNA furnished D and trimming. The sample table holds approximately 61,000 clones, of which more than 80% were seen once. The ten largest make up about 4.8% of the sample.

At diagnosis, tumor, uninvolved tumor-adjacent lung and peripheral blood were collected and then preserved as a mix of FFPE and fresh-frozen material. For TCR repertoire profiling, blood samples were analyzed as peripheral blood mononuclear cells. V is reduced by 5 bases and J by 10 bases, leaving a spacing of 20 bases between them. From the germline V gene, CDR1 is SGHTA and CDR2 is FQGNSA. The CDR3 runs 14 amino acids, cysteine and phenylalanine included. Of the read, only the CDR3 DNA is kept; its 42 bases are in frame from base 1. This clonotype originated in a woman aged 40-70 years with stage I lung adenocarcinoma. This chain joins TRBV7-2 to TRBJ1-2; the D gene cannot be resolved reliably. Sample: peripheral blood, taken before any cancer treatment. The CDR3 region: CASSPGHQTPTYTF. At the DNA level, the sequence is TGTGCCAGCAGCCCTGGTCATCAGACCCCCACCTACACCTTC.